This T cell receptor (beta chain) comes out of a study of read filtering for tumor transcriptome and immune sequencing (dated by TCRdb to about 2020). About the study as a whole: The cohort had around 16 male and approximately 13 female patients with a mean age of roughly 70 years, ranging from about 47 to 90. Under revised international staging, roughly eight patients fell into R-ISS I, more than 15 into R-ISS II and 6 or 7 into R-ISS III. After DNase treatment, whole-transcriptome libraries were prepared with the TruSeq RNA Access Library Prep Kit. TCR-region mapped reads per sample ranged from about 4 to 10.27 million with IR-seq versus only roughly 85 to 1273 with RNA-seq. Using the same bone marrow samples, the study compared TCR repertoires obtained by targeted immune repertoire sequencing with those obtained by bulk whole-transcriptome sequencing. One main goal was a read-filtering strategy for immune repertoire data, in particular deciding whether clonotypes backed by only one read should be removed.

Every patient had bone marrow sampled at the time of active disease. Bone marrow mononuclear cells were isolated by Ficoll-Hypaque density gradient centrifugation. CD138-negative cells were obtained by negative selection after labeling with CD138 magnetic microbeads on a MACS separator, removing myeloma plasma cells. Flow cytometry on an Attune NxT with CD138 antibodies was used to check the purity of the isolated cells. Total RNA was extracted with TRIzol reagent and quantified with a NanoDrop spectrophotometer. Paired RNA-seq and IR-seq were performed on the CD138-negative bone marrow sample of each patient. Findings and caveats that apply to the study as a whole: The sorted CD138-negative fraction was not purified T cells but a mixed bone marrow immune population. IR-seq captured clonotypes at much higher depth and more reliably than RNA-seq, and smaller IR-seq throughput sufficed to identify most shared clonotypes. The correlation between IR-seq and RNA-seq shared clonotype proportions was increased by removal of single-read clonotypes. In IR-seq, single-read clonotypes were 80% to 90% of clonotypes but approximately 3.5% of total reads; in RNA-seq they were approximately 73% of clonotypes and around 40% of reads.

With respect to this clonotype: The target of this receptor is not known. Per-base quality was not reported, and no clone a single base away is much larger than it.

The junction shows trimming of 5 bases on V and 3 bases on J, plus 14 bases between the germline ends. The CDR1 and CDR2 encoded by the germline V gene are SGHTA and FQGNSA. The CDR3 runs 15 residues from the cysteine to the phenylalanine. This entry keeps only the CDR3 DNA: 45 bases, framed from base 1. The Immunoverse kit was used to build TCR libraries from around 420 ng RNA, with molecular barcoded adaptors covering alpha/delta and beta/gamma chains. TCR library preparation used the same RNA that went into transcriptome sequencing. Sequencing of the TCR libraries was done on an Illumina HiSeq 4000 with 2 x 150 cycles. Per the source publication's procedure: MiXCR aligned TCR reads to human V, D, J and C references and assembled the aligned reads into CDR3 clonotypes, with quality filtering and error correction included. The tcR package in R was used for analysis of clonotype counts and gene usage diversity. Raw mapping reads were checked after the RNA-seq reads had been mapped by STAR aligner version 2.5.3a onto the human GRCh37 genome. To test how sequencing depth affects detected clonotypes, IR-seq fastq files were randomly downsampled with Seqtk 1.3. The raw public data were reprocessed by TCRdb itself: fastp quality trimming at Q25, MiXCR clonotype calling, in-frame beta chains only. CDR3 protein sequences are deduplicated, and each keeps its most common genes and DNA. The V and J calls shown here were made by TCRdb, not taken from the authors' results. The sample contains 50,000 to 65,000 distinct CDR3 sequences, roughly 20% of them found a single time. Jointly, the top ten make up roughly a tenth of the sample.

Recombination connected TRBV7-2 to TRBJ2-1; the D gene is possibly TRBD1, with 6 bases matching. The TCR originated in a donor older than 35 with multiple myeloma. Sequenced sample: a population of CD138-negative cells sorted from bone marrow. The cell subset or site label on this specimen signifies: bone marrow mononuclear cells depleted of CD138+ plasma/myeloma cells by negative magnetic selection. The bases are TGTGCCAGCAGCAAATCAGGGGCGGGCTACAATGAGCAGTTCTTC. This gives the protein CASSKSGAGYNEQFF.